Below are 30 T cell receptor beta chains sequenced from a single sample in a study of post-analysis software for immune sequencing data. No antigens are known for them. TCR beta libraries were prepared from cDNA with unique molecular identifiers. TCRdb reprocessed the PCR reads with MiXCR, giving one entry per CDR3 protein. The top ten hold around 0.55% of the sample, which has hundreds of thousands of distinct CDR3 sequences, approximately 30% seen once. The study, taken as a whole, reports: Patients showed TRBV5-6, TRBV5-1 and TRBV20-1 among five TRBV segments more frequent than in controls.

Sequencing used blood. The receptor source for this set is a girl aged 10-17 years with multiple sclerosis.

The CDR3 DNA follows: TGCGCCAGCAGCGGACAGGGGGCCGGTTCGAGGGAGCAGTACTTC. Protein: CASSGQGAGSREQYF. The V gene is TRBV5-1, the J gene TRBJ2-7; 11 nucleotides line up with TRBD1. Germline loops: CDR1 SGHRS, CDR2 YFSETQ. The CDR3 sequence is 15 residues long. Trimming cost V 4 bases and J 7 bases; bases outside gene matches: 10.

Here the CDR3 reads CASGLGGAWGYTF. Here the CDR3 DNA reads TGTGCTAGTGGTTTGGGGGGGGCGTGGGGCTACACCTTC. The chain carries TRBV12-5 and TRBJ1-2; D perhaps matches TRBD1 (6 bases). This CDR3 comprises 13 residues. The ends were cut back, 1 base at V and 8 bases at J, with 11 bases in the middle. Germline assignment: CDR1 LGHNT and CDR2 FRNRAP.

J is TRBJ1-2 and V is TRBV4-3, with D possibly matching TRBD1 (5 bases). Germline V gene data show CDR1 as LGHNA and CDR2 as YSLEER. V gave up 1 base and J gave up 4 bases, with 10 bases separating them. CDR3 length equals 14 residues. CDR3 in DNA: TGCGCCAGCAGCCAAGGGGACGCTATCTATGGCTACACCTTC. Protein: CASSQGDAIYGYTF.

The chain combines TRBV20-1 with TRBJ2-1, with D unclear. Per the germline V gene, CDR1 is DFQATT and CDR2 is SNEGSKA (reference sequence). This CDR3 is 12 amino acids long. The CDR3 loop is CSLIYGENEQFF. CDR3 nucleotide sequence: TGCAGCCTAATTTACGGAGAGAATGAGCAGTTCTTC.

This clonotype appeared a few times. The V call is TRBV20-1, the J call TRBJ1-5; 10 positions match TRBD1. Looked up from germline, CDR1 is DFQATT and CDR2 is SNEGSKA (reference sequence). V shed 0 bases and J 2 bases; nucleotides not matched to a gene: 4. This CDR3 contains 16 residues. CDR3 region: CSARDLGQGGNQPQHF. The CDR3 bases are TGCAGTGCTAGAGATTTAGGACAGGGGGGCAATCAGCCCCAGCATTTT.

This clonotype was recorded a few times. The chain couples TRBV28 to TRBJ1-2; possibly TRBD1 for D (6 bases). V dropped 10 bases and J dropped 7 bases, with 22 bases sitting between them. The V gene's germline CDR1 is MDHEN and CDR2 SYDVKM. This CDR3 spans 14 amino acids. The CDR3 DNA reads as TGTGCCACTGACCCTTACAGGGAAGGGGTTGGCTACACCTTC. Residues: CATDPYREGVGYTF.

Notes on this clonotype: Just one base apart from a much larger clone, this may be a read error. The chain carries TRBV5-6 and TRBJ2-1, with TRBD1 matching over 11 bases. This CDR3 comprises 14 residues. The germline CDR1 and CDR2 sequences are SGHDT and YYEEEE. CDR3 sequence: CAGSPGTGGNEQFF. The CDR3 nucleotides read TGTGCCGGCAGCCCCGGGACAGGGGGCAATGAGCAGTTCTTC.

V and J are TRBV4-3 and TRBJ2-7; unclear D gene. Germline values: CDR1 LGHNA, CDR2 YSLEER. Trimming left V 5 bases short and J 3 bases short, with 17 bases between. CDR3 length equals 15 residues. The CDR3 here is CASSKHTGALYEQYF. The CDR3 DNA sequence: TGCGCCAGCAGCAAACATACCGGCGCTCTCTACGAGCAGTACTTC.

This chain links TRBV7-2 with TRBJ2-1; no clear D gene. This CDR3 region has 14 residues. Trimming shortened V by 1 base and J by 9 bases, and 13 bases separated the two germline ends. Germline V CDR1 and CDR2: SGHTA, FQGNSA. CDR3 nucleotides: TGTGCCAGCAGCTTAGTTGGCGGAATGGTTGAGCAGTTCTTC. Amino acids: CASSLVGGMVEQFF.

The rearrangement uses TRBV5-4 and TRBJ2-5; maybe TRBD2 (5 bases). Trimming removed 6 bases from V and 5 bases from J, with 17 bases in between. CDR3 length equals 14 residues. Germline CDR1 is SGHNT and CDR2 is YYREEE (reference sequence). In DNA form, the CDR3 reads TGTGCCAGCAAACCAAGGGAGAACCTCGAGACCCAGTACTTC. Translating gives CASKPRENLETQYF.

The chain combines TRBV28 with TRBJ1-1, with D unresolved. V was pared by 6 bases and J by 8 bases, with 22 bases between. This CDR3 spans 15 amino acids. The germline gives CDR1 MDHEN, CDR2 SYDVKM. CDR3 DNA: TGTGCCAGCAGCCCCGTCGACCGCGACTCTGCAGAAGCTTTCTTT. Translated: CASSPVDRDSAEAFF.

The chain couples TRBV12-3 or TRBV12-4 to TRBJ2-1, with 8 bases aligning to TRBD2. V lost 2 bases, J lost 2 bases, and 5 bases stayed unmatched. CDR3 size: 16 residues. This CDR3 reads CASSLFGSGAYNEQFF. For the CDR3, the DNA is TGTGCCAGCAGTTTATTCGGTAGCGGGGCCTACAATGAGCAGTTCTTC.

This clonotype was detected only a few times. This sequence joins TRBV10-3 and TRBJ2-7; D could derive from TRBD1 or TRBD2 (5 bases each). The CDR3 has 14 amino acids. Germline V gene data show CDR1 as ENHRY and CDR2 as SYGVKD. Trimming pared 10 bases from V and 2 bases from J, leaving 18 bases between. CDR3 DNA sequence: TGTGCCACCGACGGTAGCAGAGGGGCCTACGAGCAGTACTTC. Its translation: CATDGSRGAYEQYF.

In DNA form, the CDR3 reads TGTGCCAGCAGCCAAGATCTGCGGGCCAGGCCGAAGTTTGAGCAGTACTTC. It encodes CASSQDLRARPKFEQYF. The V and J genes are TRBV3-1 and TRBJ2-5, with D possibly TRBD2 on 5 matching bases. The CDR3 is made up of 17 amino acids. V lost 0 bases and J lost 11, with 25 bases in between. Germline values: CDR1 LGHDT, CDR2 YNNKEL (reference sequence).

CDR3 sequence: CASSLADRTQFF. The CDR3 nucleotides are TGTGCCAGCAGTTTAGCGGACAGGACCCAGTTCTTC. The rearrangement uses TRBV12-3 or TRBV12-4 and TRBJ2-1; 7 bases agree with TRBD1. V gave up 0 bases and J gave up 13 bases; unmatched junction bases: 3. This CDR3 region has 12 residues.

This clonotype has a handful of counts. The V and J genes are TRBV20-1 and TRBJ2-5; 11 bases agree with TRBD2. The CDR3 contains 15 residues. CDR1 is DFQATT and CDR2 is SNEGSKA in the germline V gene (reference sequence). V gave up 3 bases and J gave up 0 bases; unmatched junction bases: 3. The CDR3 region has the DNA TGCAGTGCTAGTAGACTAGCGGGGAACCAAGAGACCCAGTACTTC. This encodes CSASRLAGNQETQYF.

This clonotype came up a few times. V is TRBV20-1 and J is TRBJ1-6; D call uncertain. The CDR3 length is 15 residues. Germline CDR1 is DFQATT and CDR2 is SNEGSKA (reference sequence). Trimming took 0 bases from V and 6 from J, leaving 12 bases between them. The CDR3 DNA is TGCAGTGCTAGAGATCGGGTTTTCTCTAATTCACCCCTCCACTTT. Its translation is CSARDRVFSNSPLHF.

The chain couples TRBV2 to TRBJ2-3, with 7 bases lining up with TRBD2. V shed 4 bases, J shed 4 bases, and the junction held 11 bases outside the gene matches. The CDR3 has 16 residues. Germline V gene data show CDR1 as SNHLY and CDR2 as FYNNEI. DNA of the CDR3: TGTGCCAGCAGTGTCCGACCTTGGGGGGGTGCAGATACGCAGTATTTT. It codes for CASSVRPWGGADTQYF.

The V call is TRBV15, the J call TRBJ1-5, with 8 bases lining up with TRBD1. With 3 bases clipped from V and 4 bases from J, the junction kept 2 bases outside the gene matches. Germline assignment: CDR1 LNHNV and CDR2 YYDKDF (reference sequence). There are 14 residues in the CDR3. In DNA form, the CDR3 reads TGTGCCACCAGCAGTGACAGGGGAAATCAGCCCCAGCATTTT. Protein product: CATSSDRGNQPQHF.

The chain joins TRBV14 to TRBJ2-7, with a tentative D call TRBD1 (6 bases). Germline CDR1 is SGHDN and CDR2 is FVKESK. The CDR3 has 15 amino acids. Trimming took 1 base from V and 4 from J, leaving 14 bases between them. The CDR3 is CASSQVGRGRYEQYF. The CDR3 coding sequence is TGTGCCAGCAGCCAAGTCGGCAGGGGAAGGTACGAGCAGTACTTC.

V is TRBV20-1 and J is TRBJ2-7; 7 bases agree with TRBD2. CDR1 and CDR2 (germline): DFQATT, SNEGSKA (reference sequence). CDR3 length equals 13 residues. Unmatched junction bases numbered 5, after V lost 5 bases and J lost 1 base. The CDR3 loop is CSAAPGLSYEQYF. DNA for the CDR3: TGCAGTGCTGCGCCGGGACTATCCTACGAGCAGTACTTC.

The chain is built from TRBV14 and TRBJ2-3; 7 nucleotides line up with TRBD2. V dropped 5 bases and J dropped 4; count of bases not matched to a gene: 6. The germline gives CDR1 SGHDN, CDR2 FVKESK. The CDR3 runs to 14 residues. The CDR3 is CASSYGGTPDTQYF. The CDR3 DNA is TGTGCCAGCAGCTACGGGGGGACCCCAGATACGCAGTATTTT.

V is TRBV7-8 and J is TRBJ2-7, with 7 bases lining up with TRBD1. The CDR3 extends over 15 amino acids. Unmatched junction bases numbered 12, after V lost 8 bases and J lost 2 bases. CDR1 SGHVS and CDR2 FQNEAQ come from the germline V gene. CDR3 sequence (DNA): TGTGCCAGCCACAAGGGACAGATGGGCACCTACGAGCAGTACTTC. Its translation: CASHKGQMGTYEQYF.

The chain links TRBV5-1 to TRBJ2-1; D perhaps matches TRBD2 (6 bases). The CDR3 length is 12 residues. V lost 5 bases, J lost 9 bases, and 12 bases lay in between. Germline V gene sequence: CDR1 SGHRS, CDR2 YFSETQ. The CDR3, as DNA: TGCGCCAGCAGACTAGCTGTCGGTGAGCAGTTCTTC. It specifies CASRLAVGEQFF. The full variable domain, completed using reference TRBV5-1 and TRBJ2-1, is KAGVTQTPRYLIKTRGQQVTLSCSPISGHRSVSWYQQTPGQGLQFLFEYFSETQRNKGNFPGRFSGRQFSNSRSEMNVSTLELGDSALYLCASRLAVGEQFFGPGTRLTVL.

Of note for this clonotype: Sequence at one end of the junction differs from germline and may be a read error. The V gene is TRBV7-2, the J gene TRBJ2-1; 10 positions match TRBD2. This CDR3 comprises 18 residues. The germline V gene encodes CDR1 SGHTA and CDR2 FQGNSA. CDR3 sequence (DNA): TGTGCCAGCAGCTTAGGGCAGCGGGGGGGCCGAGCCTACAGTGAGCAGTTCTTC. It encodes CASSLGQRGGRAYSEQFF. Full variable domain (remainder filled in from reference TRBV7-2 and TRBJ2-1): GAGVSQSPSNKVTEKGKDVELRCDPISGHTALYWYRQSLGQGLEFLIYFQGNSAPDKSGLPSDRFSAERTGGSVSTLTIQRTQQEDSAVYLCASSLGQRGGRAYSEQFFGPGTRLTVL.

The chain links TRBV10-3 to TRBJ2-7; TRBD1 or TRBD2 may be the D gene (5 bases each). CDR3 length: 12 residues. Per the germline V gene, CDR1 is ENHRY and CDR2 is SYGVKD. With 10 bases removed from V and 0 bases from J, the gap between germline ends came to 10 bases. CDR3 region: CATGTGSYEQYF. CDR3 bases: TGTGCCACCGGGACGGGCTCCTACGAGCAGTACTTC.

As for this clonotype: This sequence may be a read error, since a much larger clone differs from it by one base. This chain uses TRBV10-2 with TRBJ2-5; perhaps TRBD2 as D (5 bases). From germline, CDR1 is WSHSY and CDR2 SAAADI. The length of the CDR3 is 11 residues. Trimming took 6 bases from V and 11 from J, leaving 13 bases between them. The CDR3 sequence is CASRGDYGQYF. CDR3 coding DNA: TGCGCCAGCAGGGGCGACTACGGGCAGTACTTC.

The table lists this clonotype with a few counts. Its ends do not fully match the called genes, so a read error is possible. V usage is TRBV12-3 or TRBV12-4 and J usage is TRBJ2-7; 9 nucleotides match TRBD1. CDR3 length equals 15 residues. The CDR3 loop reads CASSSRDRVSHEQYF. The CDR3 DNA is TGTGCCAGCAGTTCTAGGGACAGGGTCTCCCACGAGCAGTACTTC.

Many counts were recorded for this clonotype. The rearrangement links TRBV29-1 to TRBJ2-1; the D is unclear. Germline V gene sequence: CDR1 SQVTM, CDR2 ANQGSEA. The CDR3 loop spans 9 amino acids. The V end was cut by 7 bases, the J end by 12 bases, with 10 bases between. The CDR3 sequence is CSASPWQFF. The CDR3, as DNA: TGCAGCGCTTCTCCTTGGCAGTTCTTC.

This clonotype has a handful of counts. The chain uses TRBV15 and TRBJ2-1; D is perhaps TRBD2 (6 bases). Germline CDR1 is LNHNV and CDR2 is YYDKDF (reference sequence). Trimming cost V 1 base and J 6 bases, with 16 bases left between them. The CDR3 contains 16 residues. In DNA form, the CDR3 reads TGTGCCACCAGCAGAGCGACTTCGGGAGTGCGCAATGAGCAGTTCTTC. It codes for CATSRATSGVRNEQFF.